Shown below are 17 T cell receptor beta chains from a single sample sequenced in a study of Graves' ophthalmopathy and Graves' hyperthyroidism. Amplification of TCR beta CDR3 regions used RNA transcripts. The first-round RT-PCR employed HTBI primers together with the Qiagen OneStep RT-PCR kit. A multiplex PCR was then performed as the second round. TCRdb re-called the multiplex PCR reads through MiXCR, storing one row per CDR3 protein. The table records around 400,000 distinct CDR3 sequences, around 17% of them present only once. Sequencing was done on a sample of peripheral blood. Receptor source: a woman in her late teens or twenties with Graves' ophthalmopathy.

This clonotype was seen many times. This may arise from a read error, as a much more abundant clone is one base away. The chain uses TRBV28 and TRBJ2-2; D gene ambiguous. The V and J ends lost 2 bases and 0 bases respectively, with 7 bases between them. Germline CDR1 is MDHEN and CDR2 is SYDVKM. CDR3 length: 15 residues. The CDR3 is CASSLDGANTGELFF. In DNA, the CDR3 is TGTGCCAGCAGTTTAGACGGAGCGAACACCGGGGAGCTGTTTTTT.

This clonotype was found many times. The rearrangement uses TRBV28 and TRBJ2-2; TRBD1 might be the D (6 bases). Germline V gives CDR1 MDHEN, CDR2 SYDVKM. V was shortened by 0 bases and J by 0 bases, with 8 bases between the two germline ends. The CDR3 length is 16 residues. CDR3 sequence: CASSLWPGANTGELFF. The DNA for the CDR3 is TGTGCCAGCAGTTTATGGCCAGGGGCGAACACCGGGGAGCTGTTTTTT.

This clonotype was detected ten times or more. This rearrangement joins TRBV12-3 or TRBV12-4 to TRBJ2-2; D call uncertain. V dropped 6 bases and J dropped 1 base, with 12 bases sitting between them. The CDR3 loop spans 15 amino acids. For the CDR3, the DNA is TGTGCCAGCAGCAAGGGTCTCTGGAACACCGGGGAGCTGTTTTTT. Translating gives CASSKGLWNTGELFF.

This clonotype was counted ten times or more. The V call is TRBV18, the J call TRBJ1-2; D gene ambiguous. Germline V gene lookup returns CDR1 KGHSH and CDR2 LQKENI. V was trimmed by 3 bases and J by 4 bases, leaving 6 bases between them. The CDR3 totals 12 residues. The CDR3 nucleotides are TGTGCCAGCTCACCGGTGGTCTATGGCTACACCTTC. It yields the protein CASSPVVYGYTF.

There are many counts of this clonotype. V is TRBV25-1 and J is TRBJ2-7; TRBD2 aligns across 14 bases. Germline CDR1 reads MGHDK; CDR2 reads SYGVNS. The CDR3 spans 17 residues. The trim removed 4 bases at V and 5 bases at J, leaving 10 bases unmatched. The CDR3 nucleotides are TGTGCCAGCAGTGGTCTGTTTGGGACTAGCGGGAGCAACGAGCAGTACTTC. As protein: CASSGLFGTSGSNEQYF.

This clonotype has a handful of counts. The genes are TRBV4-2 and TRBJ2-5, with a tentative D call TRBD1 (5 bases). V lost 1 base, J lost 5 bases, and 29 bases lay in between. CDR1 is LGHNA and CDR2 is YNFKEQ in the germline V gene. The CDR3 runs 20 residues. In DNA, the CDR3 is TGTGCCAGCAGCCAAGTTGCTGTGGGGCTAGGGGAAATGGCTTGGGAGACCCAGTACTTC. It codes for CASSQVAVGLGEMAWETQYF.

At least ten counts were recorded for this clonotype. The chain employs TRBV24-1 and TRBJ1-1; possible D gene TRBD1, 6 bases. Trimming took 3 bases from V and 11 from J, leaving 15 bases between them. Germline V gene data show CDR1 as KGHDR and CDR2 as SFDVKD. The CDR3 is 13 amino acids. CDR3 nucleotide sequence: TGTGCCACCAGTGATCCTAACAGGGAGAAGGCTTTCTTT. Residues: CATSDPNREKAFF.

The V and J genes are TRBV5-1 and TRBJ1-6; D not resolved. V lost 0 bases, J lost 7 bases, and 5 bases lay in between. Germline V lookup: CDR1 SGHRS, CDR2 YFSETQ. The CDR3 length is 13 residues. Written as DNA, the CDR3 is TGCGCCAGCAGCTTGGGCGAGAATTCACCCCTCCACTTT. Translation gives CASSLGENSPLHF.

In its sample, this clonotype was seen many times. The chain employs TRBV29-1 and TRBJ2-4; no clear D. Germline V gene lookup returns CDR1 SQVTM and CDR2 ANQGSEA. This CDR3 is 14 amino acids long. Trimming cost V 0 bases and J 3 bases, with 9 bases left between them. The CDR3 sequence: CSVEDRAGKNIQYF. The CDR3 region has the DNA TGCAGCGTTGAAGATAGGGCAGGCAAAAACATTCAGTACTTC.

Ten or more counts support this clonotype. This sequence joins TRBV14 and TRBJ1-3; D not certain. V lost 1 base and J lost 0, with 7 bases in between. This CDR3 has 15 amino acids. From germline, CDR1 is SGHDN and CDR2 FVKESK. For the CDR3, the DNA is TGTGCCAGCAGCCAAGGGCACTTCTCTGGAAACACCATATATTTT. Protein product: CASSQGHFSGNTIYF.

The table lists this clonotype with many counts. This chain connects TRBV20-1 to TRBJ2-5, with TRBD2 matching over 16 bases. The germline V gene has CDR1 DFQATT and CDR2 SNEGSKA (reference sequence). This CDR3 comprises 19 residues. J gave up 5 bases and V 0 bases, and 12 bases lay outside the gene matches. The chain's CDR3 is CSAREGGTSGGAFSETQYF. The CDR3 nucleotides are TGCAGTGCTAGAGAAGGAGGGACTAGCGGGGGGGCGTTTTCGGAGACCCAGTACTTC.

This rearrangement joins TRBV6-1 to TRBJ1-1, with TRBD1 matching 12 bases. Germline V gene lookup returns CDR1 MNHNS and CDR2 SASEGT. This CDR3 has 16 amino acids. V was pared by 5 bases and J by 1 base, with 5 bases of the junction left unmatched. CDR3 sequence reads: CASSPGTGGGNTEAFF. For the CDR3, the DNA is TGTGCCAGCAGTCCAGGGACAGGGGGCGGGAACACTGAAGCTTTCTTT.

This clonotype was seen at least ten times. The gene calls are TRBV5-1 and TRBJ1-2, with a weak D call TRBD1 (6 bases). The germline CDR1 and CDR2 sequences are SGHRS and YFSETQ. V was trimmed by 5 bases and J by 3 bases, leaving 14 bases between them. CDR3 length: 14 residues. Written as DNA, the CDR3 is TGCGCCAGCAGTCCGCAGGGGCCTGACTATGGCTACACCTTC. Translated: CASSPQGPDYGYTF.

This clonotype appeared many times. V and J are TRBV28 and TRBJ2-7; D is unresolved. This CDR3 region has 15 residues. The V end was cut by 3 bases, the J end by 5 bases, with 17 bases between. The germline gives CDR1 MDHEN, CDR2 SYDVKM. In DNA, the CDR3 is TGTGCCAGCAGTTTTTCCTCGGCAGCCAGGCACGAGCAGTACTTC. It yields the protein CASSFSSAARHEQYF.

This clonotype was seen ten or more times. This chain joins TRBV15 and TRBJ2-1; no firm D call. V shed 1 base and J shed 6 bases, with 10 bases lying between them. The CDR3 extends over 14 amino acids. Per germline, CDR1 LNHNV and CDR2 YYDKDF (reference sequence). In DNA, the CDR3 is TGTGCCACCAGCAGAGCCTACCTGGGCAATGAGCAGTTCTTC. It is translated as CATSRAYLGNEQFF.

This clonotype was counted only a few times. V usage is TRBV12-3 or TRBV12-4 and J usage is TRBJ1-2; D call uncertain. The CDR3 is 13 amino acids. Trimming took 3 bases from V and 3 from J, leaving 8 bases between them. The CDR3 DNA reads as TGTGCCAGCAGTTTTGTGGACGACTATGGCTACACCTTC. Its protein product is CASSFVDDYGYTF.

This clonotype was detected many times. The chain employs TRBV6-2 or TRBV6-3 and TRBJ2-6; D call uncertain. Germline values: CDR1 MNHEY, CDR2 SVGEGT. CDR3 length: 12 amino acids. CDR3 sequence reads: CAISSGANVLTF. The CDR3 DNA reads TGTGCTATTTCATCTGGGGCCAACGTCCTGACTTTC.